The 32 T cell receptor beta chains below all came from one sample that was sequenced in a study of cytomegalovirus exposure and HLA in healthy donors. PCR amplification relied on 60 Vbeta primers (plus 13 Jbeta primers). The repertoire was sequenced with immunoSEQ multiplex PCR; TCRdb's copy has only in-frame clones and lacks some. The sample lists about 140,000 clones, roughly 73% occurring once. The specimen was PBMCs. All receptors derive from a man between 40 and 49 years old in good health and CMV-seronegative.

The gene calls are TRBV10-3 and TRBJ2-7; maybe TRBD2 (7 bases). Germline V CDR1 and CDR2: ENHRY, SYGVKD. Trimming left V 4 bases short and J 2 bases short, with 12 bases between. The CDR3 covers 14 residues. This chain's CDR3 is CAISAEGGAYEQYF. CDR3 DNA: TGTGCCATCAGTGCGGAGGGGGGGGCCTACGAGCAGTACTTC.

The chain uses TRBV29-1 and TRBJ1-2; D is unclear. The CDR3 extends over 14 amino acids. Germline loops: CDR1 SQVTM, CDR2 ANQGSEA. Trimming pared 7 bases from V and 0 bases from J, leaving 15 bases between. The CDR3 spells CSADVALANYGYTF. CDR3 DNA: TGCAGCGCCGACGTAGCCTTAGCTAACTATGGCTACACCTTC.

This chain connects TRBV5-1 to TRBJ1-1, with a tentative D call TRBD1 (6 bases). With 4 bases removed from V and 1 base from J, the gap between germline ends came to 11 bases. Germline V gene sequence: CDR1 SGHRS, CDR2 YFSETQ. This CDR3 has 14 residues. CDR3 bases: TGCGCCAGCAGCGACCCACAGGGGAACACTGAAGCTTTCTTT. It encodes CASSDPQGNTEAFF.

This clone occurred once. The V gene is TRBV19, the J gene TRBJ1-1; D possibly corresponds to TRBD1 (5 bases). CDR1 LNHDA and CDR2 SQIVND come from the germline V gene (reference sequence). The CDR3 is 15 amino acids. V lost 3 bases and J lost 4, with 15 bases in between. The DNA for the CDR3 is TGTGCCAGTAGTATTTCCTACAGGACGGGCACTGAAGCTTTCTTT. Residues: CASSISYRTGTEAFF.

This clone turned up a few times. The chain recombines TRBV4-1 with TRBJ2-7; 10 bases map to TRBD2. The V gene end was trimmed by 2 bases and the J gene end by 3 bases; junction bases not matched to a gene: 7. CDR1 and CDR2 from the germline V gene are MGHRA and YSYEKL. The CDR3 spans 16 residues. The CDR3 spells CASSQPLLAGVYEQYF. The CDR3 coding sequence is TGCGCCAGCAGCCAACCTCTGCTAGCGGGGGTCTACGAGCAGTACTTC.

This clone has only a few counts. The sample contains more than one DNA sequence encoding this CDR3. The chain recombines TRBV7-3 with TRBJ2-7, with 10 nucleotides matching TRBD1. This CDR3 has 14 amino acids. Germline CDR1 is SGHTA and CDR2 is FQGTGA. After removal of 5 bases from V and 2 bases from J, the junction contained 3 bases not matched to a gene. The CDR3 region has the DNA TGTGCCAGCAGCCCAGGACAGGGGGCCTACGAGCAGTACTTC. This gives the protein CASSPGQGAYEQYF.

This clone was detected once. The rearrangement uses TRBV19 and TRBJ1-5, with a tentative D call TRBD1 (5 bases). The germline V gene encodes CDR1 LNHDA and CDR2 SQIVND (reference sequence). The CDR3 contains 15 residues. V shed 5 bases and J shed 4 bases, with 15 bases lying between them. CDR3 amino acids: CASSFRAAGNQPQHF. CDR3 DNA: TGTGCCAGTAGTTTCCGGGCGGCAGGGAATCAGCCCCAGCATTTT.

The rearrangement joins TRBV27 to TRBJ2-3, with TRBD2 matching over 9 bases. Germline V lookup: CDR1 MNHEY, CDR2 SMNVEV (reference sequence). The CDR3 contains 14 residues. V trimming: 3 bases; J trimming: 3 bases; junction bases outside the gene matches: 1. The CDR3 DNA reads as TGTGCCAGCAGTTTCGGACTAGCGACAGATACGCAGTATTTT. It translates to CASSFGLATDTQYF.

This chain uses TRBV6-4 with TRBJ2-1; 8 nucleotides align to TRBD2. The junction had 12 bases not matched to a gene; V was cut back by 6 bases and J by 5 bases. CDR1 is MRHNA, CDR2 SNTAGT, per germline. The CDR3 contains 16 residues. The DNA of the CDR3 is TGTGCCAGCAGCCCCTCATACGGGGGGGCCCACAATGAGCAGTTCTTC. This codes for CASSPSYGGAHNEQFF.

This chain joins TRBV5-6 and TRBJ1-6, with D unclear. Per the germline V gene, CDR1 is SGHDT and CDR2 is YYEEEE. The V and J ends lost 1 base and 0 bases respectively, with 11 bases between them. CDR3 length: 17 amino acids. For the CDR3, the DNA is TGTGCCAGCAGCTTGCGGGCGGGGAGCTCCTATAATTCACCCCTCCACTTT. It encodes CASSLRAGSSYNSPLHF.

The chain employs TRBV20-1 and TRBJ2-1; D gene ambiguous. The CDR3 runs to 10 residues. CDR1 and CDR2 (germline): DFQATT, SNEGSKA (reference sequence). V was trimmed by 3 bases and J by 7 bases, leaving 4 bases between them. The CDR3 DNA sequence: TGCAGTGCTAGCATTAATGAGCAGTTCTTC. This codes for CSASINEQFF.

This chain uses TRBV4-1 with TRBJ2-7, with a possible D match to TRBD2 (7 bases). The CDR3 sequence is 15 residues long. The V end lost 5 bases, the J end lost 0 bases, and 14 bases lay between the germline ends. The germline gives CDR1 MGHRA, CDR2 YSYEKL. CDR3 sequence (DNA): TGCGCCAGCAGCGGGCGGGGAGGGGGCTCCTACGAGCAGTACTTC. Translating gives CASSGRGGGSYEQYF.

The J gene is TRBJ2-7, the V gene TRBV9; weak D call: TRBD1 (6 bases). CDR1 is SGDLS, CDR2 YYNGEE, per germline. This CDR3 has 14 amino acids. V dropped 4 bases and J dropped 0 bases, with 11 bases sitting between them. As DNA, the CDR3 is TGTGCCAGCAGCCAGCGACAGGACTCCTACGAGCAGTACTTC. Amino acid sequence: CASSQRQDSYEQYF.

The V and J genes are TRBV28 and TRBJ1-6; D unclear. CDR3 length: 16 residues. Germline-derived CDR1 and CDR2 are MDHEN and SYDVKM. With 5 bases removed from V and 0 bases from J, the gap between germline ends came to 11 bases. In nucleotides, the CDR3 is TGTGCCAGCAGTCCGTACCTAAGCTCCTATAATTCACCCCTCCACTTT. This encodes CASSPYLSSYNSPLHF.

This rearrangement joins TRBV6-1 to TRBJ1-2; D is undetermined. The CDR3 consists of 13 residues. The germline V gene has CDR1 MNHNS and CDR2 SASEGT. Trimming shortened V by 6 bases and J by 2 bases, and 10 bases separated the two germline ends. CDR3 amino acids: CASSREGNYGYTF. As DNA, the CDR3 is TGTGCCAGCAGCCGGGAAGGGAACTATGGCTACACCTTC.

V gene TRBV15 combines with J gene TRBJ2-4; 8 positions agree with TRBD1. The CDR3 sequence is 15 residues long. CDR1 is LNHNV and CDR2 is YYDKDF in the germline V gene (reference sequence). Trimming at V came to 3 bases and at J to 3 bases, leaving 4 bases not matched to a gene. CDR3 in DNA: TGTGCCACCAGCAGGCAGGGGGCTGGCAAAAACATTCAGTACTTC. It codes for CATSRQGAGKNIQYF.

This sequence joins TRBV27 and TRBJ2-1, with 10 bases identical to TRBD2. After removal of 8 bases from V and 3 bases from J, the junction contained 7 bases not matched to a gene. The CDR3 sequence is 15 residues long. The germline gives CDR1 MNHEY, CDR2 SMNVEV (reference sequence). CDR3 sequence: CASGSGLANYNEQFF. CDR3 coding DNA: TGTGCCAGCGGCTCGGGACTAGCGAACTACAATGAGCAGTTCTTC.

This clone was picked up a small number of times. The chain employs TRBV30 and TRBJ2-7; D gene ambiguous. The CDR3 contains 12 residues. Trimming stripped 2 bases from V and 2 bases from J, with 7 bases between. Looked up from germline, CDR1 is GTSNPN and CDR2 is SVGIG (reference sequence). The chain's CDR3 is CAWSPITYEQYF. The CDR3, as DNA: TGTGCCTGGAGTCCTATTACCTACGAGCAGTACTTC.

The chain joins TRBV7-9 to TRBJ1-1, with D maybe TRBD1 (6 bases). This CDR3 is 13 amino acids long. Per the germline V gene, CDR1 is SEHNR and CDR2 is FQNEAQ (reference sequence). V was shortened by 5 bases and J by 1 base, with 8 bases between the two germline ends. The CDR3 region is CASSQTGNTEAFF. CDR3 DNA sequence: TGTGCCAGCAGCCAGACAGGGAACACTGAAGCTTTCTTT.

This clone was counted only a few times. The chain couples TRBV11-2 to TRBJ1-1; D not resolved. This CDR3 region has 12 residues. V was trimmed by 5 bases and J by 11 bases, leaving 15 bases between them. Germline CDR1 is SGHAT and CDR2 is FQNNGV. The CDR3 region has the DNA TGTGCCAGCAGCCTTTTCGGGGAGTGGGCTTTCTTT. As protein: CASSLFGEWAFF.

V is TRBV19 and J is TRBJ1-3; no firm D call. The CDR3 sequence is 17 residues long. Germline values: CDR1 LNHDA, CDR2 SQIVND (reference sequence). Trimming shortened V by 0 bases and J by 3 bases, and 15 bases separated the two germline ends. The chain's CDR3 is CASSIDREGISGNTIYF. The CDR3 DNA follows: TGTGCCAGTAGTATAGATCGGGAGGGTATAAGTGGAAACACCATATATTTT. The complete variable domain, with remaining parts taken from reference TRBV19 and TRBJ1-3, reads DGGITQSPKYLFRKEGQNVTLSCEQNLNHDAMYWYRQDPGQGLRLIYYSQIVNDFQKGDIAEGYSVSREKKESFPLTVTSAQKNPTAFYLCASSIDREGISGNTIYFGEGSWLTVV.

This clone was counted only a few times. The chain employs TRBV11-2 and TRBJ2-1, with unresolved D. CDR1 and CDR2 (germline): SGHAT, FQNNGV. Trimming took off 3 bases at V and 5 bases at J, with 5 bases between the two ends. CDR3 size: 12 residues. CDR3 sequence (DNA): TGTGCCAGCAGCTTGTTAGACAATGAGCAGTTCTTC. Its translation: CASSLLDNEQFF.

The table lists this clone with a count of one. V and J are TRBV19 and TRBJ2-1; weak D call: TRBD1 (5 bases). V lost 3 bases and J 8 bases, leaving 11 bases between the germline ends. Germline V gene lookup returns CDR1 LNHDA and CDR2 SQIVND (reference sequence). CDR3 length: 13 residues. Here the CDR3 DNA reads TGTGCCAGTAGTATCCTAACAGGCGATGAGCAGTTCTTC. Translating it yields CASSILTGDEQFF.

The chain joins TRBV25-1 to TRBJ2-5; possible D gene TRBD2, 5 bases. CDR3 size: 13 residues. Trimming pared 7 bases from V and 6 bases from J, leaving 15 bases between. Per germline, CDR1 MGHDK and CDR2 SYGVNS. In DNA form, the CDR3 reads TGTGCCAGCAAATCGGAGGTGGGGAAGACCCAGTACTTC. The encoded protein is CASKSEVGKTQYF.

The rearrangement uses TRBV28 and TRBJ2-7, with 10 bases that match TRBD1. This CDR3 spans 14 amino acids. V dropped 6 bases and J dropped 2; count of bases not matched to a gene: 4. Germline CDR1 reads MDHEN; CDR2 reads SYDVKM. The CDR3 spells CASRLGQGAYEQYF. As DNA, the CDR3 is TGTGCCAGCAGACTTGGACAGGGGGCCTACGAGCAGTACTTC.

The chain employs TRBV18 and TRBJ1-2; tentative D call: TRBD1 (5 bases). V lost 4 bases and J 0 bases, leaving 9 bases between the germline ends. CDR1 is KGHSH, CDR2 LQKENI, per germline. The CDR3 totals 14 residues. The CDR3 DNA follows: TGTGCCAGCTCACAACAGGACACTAACTATGGCTACACCTTC. Its protein product is CASSQQDTNYGYTF.

V and J are TRBV6-4 and TRBJ2-5, with D possibly matching TRBD1 (5 bases). The CDR3 has 14 amino acids. In germline, CDR1 is MRHNA, CDR2 SNTAGT. Trimming stripped 6 bases from V and 0 bases from J, with 11 bases between. CDR3 residues: CASSLQANQETQYF. CDR3 nucleotides: TGTGCCAGCAGCCTACAGGCAAACCAAGAGACCCAGTACTTC.

V and J are TRBV10-3 and TRBJ2-7; D is possibly TRBD1 (6 bases). The germline V and J ends were trimmed by 8 bases and 3 bases, with 8 bases remaining between them. CDR3 length: 11 amino acids. The germline CDR1 and CDR2 sequences are ENHRY and SYGVKD. The CDR3, as DNA: TGTGCCATCGGACAGCACTACGAGCAGTACTTC. Translated: CAIGQHYEQYF.

This clone was seen a single time. J is TRBJ2-1 and V is TRBV28; 9 bases align to TRBD1. Germline lookup yields CDR1 MDHEN and CDR2 SYDVKM. V trimming: 5 bases; J trimming: 7 bases; junction bases outside the gene matches: 9. The CDR3 has 15 amino acids. CDR3 amino acids: CASSGPGQGKNEQFF. The CDR3 DNA reads as TGTGCCAGCAGTGGACCGGGACAGGGTAAAAATGAGCAGTTCTTC.

The chain combines TRBV5-4 with TRBJ2-1; tentatively, D is TRBD2 (5 bases). V was cut by 6 bases and J by 0 bases, with 10 bases left in between. The CDR3 is 14 amino acids. Germline CDR1 SGHNT, CDR2 YYREEE (reference sequence). CDR3 sequence (DNA): TGTGCCAGCAAGCTAGCAACCTCCTACAATGAGCAGTTCTTC. Translating it yields CASKLATSYNEQFF.

The chain links TRBV4-1 to TRBJ1-3; tentatively, D is TRBD1 (6 bases). Germline V gene lookup returns CDR1 MGHRA and CDR2 YSYEKL. This CDR3 has 18 residues. V lost 3 bases and J 0 bases, leaving 18 bases between the germline ends. CDR3 DNA sequence: TGCGCCAGCAGCCAGAGGACAGCGTCCCAAACCTCTGGAAACACCATATATTTT. Translated: CASSQRTASQTSGNTIYF.

This clone has more than one count but fewer than ten. The chain couples TRBV4-2 to TRBJ2-1; 10 bases align to TRBD2. This CDR3 is built from 21 residues. The J segment lost 0 bases and the V segment lost 1 base, leaving 15 bases of the junction unmatched. Germline V gene lookup returns CDR1 LGHNA and CDR2 YNFKEQ. This CDR3 is CASSQGRFASGGQSSYNEQFF. DNA for the CDR3: TGTGCCAGCAGCCAAGGAAGGTTTGCTAGCGGGGGCCAAAGCTCCTACAATGAGCAGTTCTTC.